A single T cell receptor beta chain is shown here with its context. Its antigen is unknown. Four subsets defined by CD45RA and CD27 were sorted after CD3, CD4, CD8 and live/dead staining. Two oligonucleotides, mixed equimolar, formed the beta constant-region primer covering TRBC1 and TRBC2. The ligated cDNA underwent four PCR rounds using SP2 and nested alpha and beta constant-region primers. TCRdb used MiXCR to reprocess the UMI-ligation and nested PCR reads, holding one entry per CDR3 protein. The sample has roughly 99,000 distinct CDR3 sequences, roughly 10% seen once. Looked up from germline, CDR1 is SGHTA and CDR2 is FQGNSA. CDR3 length: 16 amino acids. V shed 6 bases, J shed 0 bases, and the junction held 10 bases outside the gene matches. This entry comes from a study of naive and memory T cell subsets. Overall study findings and caveats: Findings for naive and memory subsets could not be checked against ground truth. Possibly reflecting memory cells re-expressing CD45RA, a few larger clonotypes occurred in naive repertoires, especially CD8. In CD4 and CD8 cells, diversity dropped from naive through EMRA.

What was sequenced was naive CD4+ T cells from blood. This TCR came from a human donor in good health. V usage is TRBV7-2 and J usage is TRBJ1-2, with 7 nucleotides matching TRBD1. CDR3 sequence: CASSRQGPNPNYGYTF. Here the CDR3 DNA reads TGTGCCAGCAGTAGACAGGGTCCCAACCCTAACTATGGCTACACCTTC.